The source of this T cell receptor (beta chain) is a study of blood T cell repertoires in COVID-19. Study context: The analysed material was cDNA or gDNA that came from T cells, B-cell-depleted T cells, or PBMCs.

Data came from immunoSEQ multiplex PCR; TCRdb stores just in-frame clones and leaves some out. The table shows about 42,000 clones, with around four fifths occurring only once. CDR1 and CDR2 (germline): SEHNR, FQNEAQ (reference sequence). The ends were cut back, 4 bases at V and 5 bases at J, with 17 bases in the middle. This CDR3 is built from 15 residues. The TCR originated in a man aged 45-65 years with active COVID-19. The sample was peripheral blood. The chain employs TRBV7-9 and TRBJ1-2; D not certain. This CDR3 is CASSSAGRSSYGYTF. The CDR3 DNA follows: TGTGCCAGCAGCTCAGCGGGCAGGTCCTCGTATGGCTACACCTTC. Together with reference TRBV7-9 and TRBJ1-2, the CDR3 gives the full variable domain: DTGVSQNPRHKITKRGQNVTFRCDPISEHNRLYWYRQTLGQGPEFLTYFQNEAQLEKSRLLSDRFSAERPKGSFSTLEIQRTEQGDSAMYLCASSSAGRSSYGYTFGSGTRLTVV.